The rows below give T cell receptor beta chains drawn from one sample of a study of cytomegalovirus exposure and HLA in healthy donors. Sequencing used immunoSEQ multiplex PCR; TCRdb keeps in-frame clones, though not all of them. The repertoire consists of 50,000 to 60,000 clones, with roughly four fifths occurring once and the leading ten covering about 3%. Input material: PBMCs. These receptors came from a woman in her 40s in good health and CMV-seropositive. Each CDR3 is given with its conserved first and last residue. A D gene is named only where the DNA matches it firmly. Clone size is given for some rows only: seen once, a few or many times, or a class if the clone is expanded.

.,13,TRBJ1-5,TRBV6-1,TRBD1,TGTGCCAGCAACCGGGACAGGGGCGATCCCCAGCATTTT,CASNRDRGDPQHF
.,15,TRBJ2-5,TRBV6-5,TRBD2,TGTGCCAGCAAACCTTCCGGGGGGGCCGGGGAGACCCAGTACTTC,CASKPSGGAGETQYF
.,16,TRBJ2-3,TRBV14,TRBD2,TGTGCCAGCAGCCAAGACGGGGGGTCAGACTCAGATACGCAGTATTTT,CASSQDGGSDSDTQYF
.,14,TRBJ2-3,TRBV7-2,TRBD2,TGTGCCAGCAGCCGTAGCGGGGGTTCAGATACGCAGTATTTT,CASSRSGGSDTQYF
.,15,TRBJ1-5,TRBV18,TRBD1,TGTGCCAGCTCACCCTGGGACAGCCGTAATCAGCCCCAGCATTTT,CASSPWDSRNQPQHF
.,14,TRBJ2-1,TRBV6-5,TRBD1,TGTGCCAGCAGGCTGACAGGGCCGGCAGGGGAGCAGTTCTTC,CASRLTGPAGEQFF
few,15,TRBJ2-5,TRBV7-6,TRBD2,TGTGCCAGCAGCCCCTTAGCGGGGGGGCTTGAGACCCAGTACTTC,CASSPLAGGLETQYF
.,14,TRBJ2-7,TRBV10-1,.,TGCGCCAGCAAAGTAGGCGGCAGGGTGAACGAGCAGTACTTC,CASKVGGRVNEQYF
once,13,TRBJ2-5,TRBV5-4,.,TGTGCCAGCAGCTTCGAAGAAGGGGGGACCCAGTACTTC,CASSFEEGGTQYF
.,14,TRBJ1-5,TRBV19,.,TGTGCCAGTAGTATGCCGGTCTTCAATCAGCCCCAGCATTTT,CASSMPVFNQPQHF
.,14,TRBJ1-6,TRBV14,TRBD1,TGTGCCAGCAGCCGAGGGGGCTTTGATTCACCCCTCCACTTT,CASSRGGFDSPLHF
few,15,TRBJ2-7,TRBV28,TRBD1,TGTGCCAGCAGTGAGCCCGGGACAGTACACTACGAGCAGTACTTC,CASSEPGTVHYEQYF
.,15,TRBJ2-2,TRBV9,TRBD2,TGTGCCAGCAGCGTTTCCGGGGGGGCCCCCGGGGAGCTGTTTTTT,CASSVSGGAPGELFF
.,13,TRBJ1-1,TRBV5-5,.,TGTGCCAGCAGCTTCGAAGCGAACACTGAAGCTTTCTTT,CASSFEANTEAFF
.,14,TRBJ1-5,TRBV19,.,TGTGCCAGCGAGGCTGGGGCTAGCAATCAGCCCCAGCATTTT,CASEAGASNQPQHF
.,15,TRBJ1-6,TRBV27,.,TGTGCCAGCAGTTTATCCGAGACAATCAATTCACCCCTCCACTTT,CASSLSETINSPLHF
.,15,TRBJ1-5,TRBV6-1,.,TGTGCCAGCAGTCTAGTTGCCAGTTCCAATCAGCCCCAGCATTTT,CASSLVASSNQPQHF
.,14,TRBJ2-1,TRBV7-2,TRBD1,TGTGCCAGCAGCCTGGGACAGGATTACAATGAGCAGTTCTTC,CASSLGQDYNEQFF
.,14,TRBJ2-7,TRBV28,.,TGTGCCAGCACCCTGACAGTACCTCCCTACGAGCAGTACTTC,CASTLTVPPYEQYF
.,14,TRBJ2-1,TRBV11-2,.,TGTGCCAGCAGCTTCCAACGCGGGATCGTTGAGCAGTTCTTC,CASSFQRGIVEQFF
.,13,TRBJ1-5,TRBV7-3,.,TGTGCCAGCAGCTTCGGAGGGGATCAGCCCCAGCATTTT,CASSFGGDQPQHF
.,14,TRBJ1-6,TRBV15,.,TGTGCCACCAGCAGCACAGGGAAGAATTCACCCCTCCACTTT,CATSSTGKNSPLHF
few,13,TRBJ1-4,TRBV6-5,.,TGTGCCAGCAGTTACTCGATGAGTGAAAAACTGTTTTTT,CASSYSMSEKLFF
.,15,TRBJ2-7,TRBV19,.,TGTGCCAGTAGTGATGGGACGGGACTGCCTTACGAGCAGTACTTC,CASSDGTGLPYEQYF
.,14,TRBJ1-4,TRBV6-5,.,TGTGCCAGCACCCTAGACAGGCGTACGGAAAAACTGTTTTTT,CASTLDRRTEKLFF
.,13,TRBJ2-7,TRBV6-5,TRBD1,TGTGCCAGCATGGGACAGGGGGCCTACGAGCAGTACTTC,CASMGQGAYEQYF
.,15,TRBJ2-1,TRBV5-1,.,TGCGCCAGCAGCTTAAATCCTAGGTTCAACAATGAGCAGTTCTTC,CASSLNPRFNNEQFF